These T cell receptor beta chains were read from a single sample in a study of shared clonotypes between healthy human individuals. TCRdb's copy holds only in-frame clones and misses some; the assay was immunoSEQ multiplex PCR. The table shows over a million clones, with 95% to 99% occurring only once. The sample comprised naive CD4+ T cells sorted from blood. The receptors shown here come from a man aged 25 to 40 in good health. Each CDR3 is given with its conserved first and last residue. The D gene is left open where the match is weak. Only part of the rows carry a size: once, few, many, or a class if the clone is expanded.

CDR3aa	CDR3nt	v_gene	j_gene	d_gene	abundance
CASSSGRAYEQYF	TGTGCCAGCAGTAGCGGGAGGGCCTACGAGCAGTACTTC	TRBV9	TRBJ2-7	TRBD2	-
CASSPLLLTGGNTEAFF	TGTGCCAGCAGCCCTCTCCTCTTGACAGGTGGGAACACTGAAGCTTTCTTT	TRBV28	TRBJ1-1	-	once
CASRGLAGGLTDTQYF	TGTGCCAGCAGGGGACTAGCGGGAGGCCTCACAGATACGCAGTATTTT	TRBV27	TRBJ2-3	TRBD2	-
CASSPPHDRNRVRMIEQFF	TGTGCCAGCTCACCACCCCACGACCGCAACAGGGTACGCATGATTGAGCAGTTCTTC	TRBV18	TRBJ2-1	-	-
CASSPPGGGFNEKLFF	TGTGCCAGCTCACCACCAGGGGGTGGCTTTAATGAAAAACTGTTTTTT	TRBV18	TRBJ1-4	-	once
CASSLGPQGTFYGYTF	TGTGCCAGCAGTTTAGGGCCACAGGGGACTTTCTATGGCTACACCTTC	TRBV5-4	TRBJ1-2	TRBD1	-
CASRPRSLYGYTF	TGTGCCAGCAGGCCCCGGTCCTTGTATGGCTACACCTTC	TRBV27	TRBJ1-2	-	-
CASSHYRGQGPGELFF	TGTGCCAGCAGCCATTACCGGGGACAGGGCCCCGGGGAGCTGTTTTTT	TRBV7-6	TRBJ2-2	TRBD1	-
CASSSGHLSGNTIYF	TGTGCCAGCAGCTCGGGGCACCTCTCTGGAAACACCATATATTTT	TRBV7-6	TRBJ1-3	-	-
CASSQPSGYEQYF	TGTGCCAGTTCCCAACCTAGCGGCTACGAGCAGTACTTC	TRBV19	TRBJ2-7	TRBD2	-
CSVQGAADYGYTF	TGCAGCGTCCAGGGGGCGGCCGACTATGGCTACACCTTC	TRBV29-1	TRBJ1-2	TRBD1	-
CASTPGQGRGYEQYF	TGTGCCAGTACCCCCGGACAGGGAAGAGGATACGAGCAGTACTTC	TRBV19	TRBJ2-7	TRBD1	-
CASALRARNTEAFF	TGTGCCAGCGCCCTTCGAGCCCGGAACACTGAAGCTTTCTTT	TRBV6-5	TRBJ1-1	-	-
CASSLAHRTGELFF	TGTGCCAGCAGCTTGGCCCACAGAACCGGGGAGCTGTTTTTT	TRBV5-4	TRBJ2-2	-	once
CASSYKFAGNNEQFF	TGTGCCAGCAGTTACAAGTTTGCGGGAAACAATGAGCAGTTCTTC	TRBV6-5	TRBJ2-1	-	-
CASSLGGDAYQPQHF	TGTGCCAGCAGCTTGGGAGGGGACGCCTATCAGCCCCAGCATTTT	TRBV5-5	TRBJ1-5	-	-
CASSVAALAGGSIYEQYF	TGTGCCAGCAGCGTAGCCGCGCTAGCGGGAGGTTCAATCTACGAGCAGTACTTC	TRBV9	TRBJ2-7	TRBD2	-
CASSIVEGGEQFF	TGTGCCAGCAGTATCGTTGAGGGGGGCGAGCAGTTCTTC	TRBV5-4	TRBJ2-1	-	-
CASSMTGGGQPQHF	TGCGCCAGCAGCATGACAGGGGGAGGTCAGCCCCAGCATTTT	TRBV5-1	TRBJ1-5	TRBD1	-
CASSLLLGAGGETQYF	TGTGCCAGCAGTTTACTGTTGGGCGCGGGAGGGGAGACCCAGTACTTC	TRBV27	TRBJ2-5	TRBD2	-
CASSQRDSSSYEQYF	TGTGCCAGCAGCCAGCGGGACTCCTCTTCCTACGAGCAGTACTTC	TRBV16	TRBJ2-7	-	-
CASSEEGGGNQPQHF	TGTGCCAGCAGTGAAGAAGGGGGCGGTAATCAGCCCCAGCATTTT	TRBV2	TRBJ1-5	TRBD1	-
CASSSGTGLYDYGYTF	TGCGCCAGCAGCTCCGGGACAGGGCTATATGACTATGGCTACACCTTC	TRBV5-1	TRBJ1-2	TRBD1	-
CSTQVETQYF	TGCAGCACTCAAGTAGAGACCCAGTACTTC	TRBV20-1	TRBJ2-5	-	-
CASSPRLGGLAGLGAEFF	TGTGCCAGCTCACCGAGGCTCGGGGGACTAGCGGGATTGGGGGCGGAGTTCTTC	TRBV18	TRBJ2-1	TRBD2	-
CASSRGREETQYF	TGTGCCAGCAGTAGGGGACGGGAAGAGACCCAGTACTTC	TRBV27	TRBJ2-5	-	-
CASRQIGNRVNYGYTF	TGTGCCAGCAGGCAGATCGGGAATAGGGTCAACTATGGCTACACCTTC	TRBV5-6	TRBJ1-2	-	-
CASSMTSGSFPDTQYF	TGTGCCAGCTCAATGACTAGCGGGAGTTTTCCAGATACGCAGTATTTT	TRBV18	TRBJ2-3	TRBD2	-
CASSPSRSSYSGANVLTF	TGTGCCAGCAGCCCCTCGCGCAGTTCTTACTCTGGGGCCAACGTCCTGACTTTC	TRBV11-2	TRBJ2-6	-	-
CANRQGITDTQYF	TGTGCCAACCGACAGGGGATCACAGATACGCAGTATTTT	TRBV6-1	TRBJ2-3	TRBD1	-
CASSLGLAGGPGF	TGTGCCAGCAGCTTAGGCCTAGCGGGAGGGCCGGGTTTT	TRBV13	TRBJ2-3	TRBD2	-
CASSLGRGMNTDTQYF	TGTGCCAGCAGCTTAGGCCGAGGTATGAACACAGATACGCAGTATTTT	TRBV13	TRBJ2-3	-	-
CASSLGPGQTSYEQYF	TGCGCCAGCAGCTTGGGGCCGGGACAAACCTCCTACGAGCAGTACTTC	TRBV5-1	TRBJ2-7	-	-
CASSGESGQFVGEQYF	TGTGCCAGCAGTGGCGAGTCGGGACAGTTCGTCGGCGAGCAGTACTTC	TRBV25-1	TRBJ2-7	TRBD1	-
CASSWDRFSPQYF	TGCGCCAGCAGCTGGGACAGGTTTTCTCCGCAGTACTTC	TRBV5-1	TRBJ2-7	TRBD1	-
CASSDRRGTDSYEQYF	TGTGCCAGCAGCGATAGACGGGGGACAGACAGCTACGAGCAGTACTTC	TRBV2	TRBJ2-7	-	-
CSVPKVQGNTYNEQFF	TGCAGCGTCCCCAAAGTGCAGGGTAATACCTACAATGAGCAGTTCTTC	TRBV29-1	TRBJ2-1	-	-
CASSSGRAYEQYF	TGTGCCAGTAGTTCGGGGAGGGCCTACGAGCAGTACTTC	TRBV19	TRBJ2-7	TRBD2	-
CASSYRADQETQYF	TGTGCCAGCAGTTACAGAGCGGACCAAGAGACCCAGTACTTC	TRBV6-5	TRBJ2-5	-	-
CASSLLSGTGTQETQYF	TGTGCCAGCTCGCTACTCTCCGGGACAGGGACACAAGAGACCCAGTACTTC	TRBV18	TRBJ2-5	TRBD1	-
CASTRAGVPTGANVLTF	TGTGCCAGCACTAGGGCTGGGGTGCCCACTGGGGCCAACGTCCTGACTTTC	TRBV28	TRBJ2-6	-	-
CASSLLAGSETQYF	TGCGCCAGCAGCTTGCTGGCAGGGTCAGAGACCCAGTACTTC	TRBV5-1	TRBJ2-5	-	once
CASGVGGGQETQYF	TGTGCCAGCGGAGTAGGGGGGGGCCAAGAGACCCAGTACTTC	TRBV6-7	TRBJ2-5	-	once
CASSQANRVDEQFF	TGCGCCAGCAGCCAAGCGAACAGGGTCGATGAGCAGTTCTTC	TRBV4-1	TRBJ2-1	-	-
CASSPEREGAETQYF	TGTGCCAGCAGTCCCGAAAGGGAGGGAGCAGAGACCCAGTACTTC	TRBV27	TRBJ2-5	TRBD2	-
CAINGGPTTPSSSYNEQFF	TGTGCCATCAATGGGGGACCAACTACACCCTCGAGCTCCTACAATGAGCAGTTCTTC	TRBV10-3	TRBJ2-1	-	-
CASGRGQGHEQFF	TGTGCCAGCGGTAGAGGACAGGGGCATGAGCAGTTCTTC	TRBV25-1	TRBJ2-1	TRBD1	-
CASSIGGPEAEAFF	TGTGCCAGTAGTATAGGCGGCCCCGAAGCTGAAGCTTTCTTT	TRBV19	TRBJ1-1	-	-
CASAQTSGSYEQYF	TGTGCCAGCGCTCAAACTAGCGGGAGTTACGAGCAGTACTTC	TRBV9	TRBJ2-7	TRBD2	-
CASSLGGGLGSYNEQFF	TGTGCCAGCAGCTTAGGAGGGGGCCTAGGCAGTTACAATGAGCAGTTCTTC	TRBV11-2	TRBJ2-1	TRBD1	-
CASSMTAGVPYNEQFF	TGTGCCAGTAGTATGACGGCGGGAGTACCCTACAATGAGCAGTTCTTC	TRBV19	TRBJ2-1	TRBD2	-
CASSPGTGASLSSYEQYF	TGTGCCAGCTCACCCGGGACAGGAGCCAGTTTGAGCTCCTACGAGCAGTACTTC	TRBV18	TRBJ2-7	TRBD1	-
CASSQEGGMGQGYEQYF	TGCGCCAGCAGCCAAGAAGGGGGCATGGGGCAGGGCTACGAGCAGTACTTC	TRBV4-1	TRBJ2-7	TRBD1	-
CASSLTLRAPAGGETQYF	TGTGCCAGCAGCTTAACCCTGCGGGCACCAGCGGGCGGAGAGACCCAGTACTTC	TRBV13	TRBJ2-5	-	-
CAISSQPNQPQHF	TGTGCCATCAGTAGCCAGCCCAATCAGCCCCAGCATTTT	TRBV10-3	TRBJ1-5	-	-
CASSQVQGLSETFF	TGCGCCAGCAGCCAGGTACAGGGCCTATCCGAAACTTTCTTT	TRBV4-3	TRBJ1-1	-	-
CASSSGQGRGPTGKLFF	TGTGCCAGCAGTTCGGGACAGGGACGGGGCCCGACCGGAAAACTGTTTTTT	TRBV27	TRBJ1-4	TRBD1	-